The subject of this entry is one TCR beta chain. Under the authors' procedure: Using reference gene primer amplification, nucleated cell counts were estimated. This table comes from immunoSEQ multiplex PCR, and its TCRdb copy is limited to in-frame clones, with some not included. That table furnishes V, J and clone size, whereas the DNA furnished D and trimming. The sample consists of roughly 150,000 clones, about nine tenths of them appearing once. This entry is derived from a study of blood T cell repertoires in COVID-19. Background on the study: Acute and convalescent COVID-19 specimens originated in the United States, Italy and Spain. From T cells, B-cell-depleted T cells, or PBMCs came the material, which was cDNA or gDNA.

This CDR3 has 17 residues. Looked up from germline, CDR1 is SGHRS and CDR2 is YFSETQ. Trimming removed 2 bases from V and 7 bases from J; junction bases left unmatched: 12. This chain uses TRBV5-1 with TRBJ2-1, with TRBD2 identical over 10 bases. The clonotype comes from a man in his 60s with active or convalescent COVID-19. Specimen: peripheral blood. The CDR3 loop reads CASSFYSLAGVSNEQFF. CDR3 bases: TGCGCCAGCAGCTTCTACTCTCTAGCGGGAGTATCTAATGAGCAGTTCTTC.